One and the same sample provided the 21 T cell receptor beta chains below, sequenced in a study of shared clonotypes between healthy human individuals. Assay used: immunoSEQ multiplex PCR; TCRdb lists only in-frame clones, some missing. The sample consists of around 1.4 million clones, approximately 98.5% of them appearing once. Sequencing input: naive CD4+ T cells sorted from blood. The sample's subset: CD45RA+ positively selected. Receptor source: a man aged 30 to 39 in good health.

The chain joins TRBV7-2 to TRBJ2-2; TRBD2 might be the D (6 bases). This CDR3 region has 14 residues. Germline CDR1 and CDR2: SGHTA and FQGNSA. The ends were cut back, 1 base at V and 6 bases at J, with 9 bases in the middle. In nucleotides, the CDR3 is TGTGCCAGCAGCTTAGAACTAGCCCCCGGGGAGCTGTTTTTT. The encoded protein is CASSLELAPGELFF.

This clone has just one count. This same CDR3 is encoded by further DNA sequences in the sample. The rearrangement links TRBV5-1 to TRBJ1-4, with D uncertain. CDR1 is SGHRS, CDR2 YFSETQ, per germline. The CDR3 has 14 residues. V lost 0 bases to trimming and J lost 7 bases, with 10 bases between them. CDR3 nucleotides: TGCGCCAGCAGCTTGGGGCAGGAGGGTGAAAAACTGTTTTTT. It yields the protein CASSLGQEGEKLFF.

V usage is TRBV19 and J usage is TRBJ2-6; D is unresolved. V lost 3 bases to trimming and J lost 0 bases, with 3 bases between them. Germline V gene sequence: CDR1 LNHDA, CDR2 SQIVND (reference sequence). This CDR3 is 14 amino acids long. CDR3: CASSMGSGANVLTF. The CDR3 nucleotides are TGTGCCAGTAGTATGGGCTCTGGGGCCAACGTCCTGACTTTC.

The rearrangement joins TRBV6-1 to TRBJ2-1, with D hard to call. The CDR3 contains 11 residues. The V end lost 10 bases, the J end lost 4 bases, and 8 bases lay between the germline ends. The V gene's germline CDR1 is MNHNS and CDR2 SASEGT. In DNA form, the CDR3 reads TGTGCCATCACCACGTACAATGAGCAGTTCTTC. Protein sequence: CAITTYNEQFF.

V usage is TRBV27 and J usage is TRBJ2-7, with TRBD1 identical over 9 bases. J was trimmed by 4 bases and V by 3 bases; bases with no gene match: 13. This CDR3 comprises 17 residues. Germline V gives CDR1 MNHEY, CDR2 SMNVEV (reference sequence). The CDR3 sequence: CASSLRPPGTGFYEQYF. For the CDR3, the DNA is TGTGCCAGCAGTTTGAGGCCTCCCGGGACAGGGTTTTACGAGCAGTACTTC.

This chain uses TRBV28 with TRBJ1-2; 8 bases are shared with TRBD1. J lost 3 bases, V lost 3 bases, and 3 bases had no gene match. The CDR3 runs to 14 residues. The V gene's germline CDR1 is MDHEN and CDR2 SYDVKM. CDR3 nucleotides: TGTGCCAGCAGTTTGCCGACAGGGGACTATGGCTACACCTTC. It codes for CASSLPTGDYGYTF.

This rearrangement joins TRBV5-1 to TRBJ2-3; D gene ambiguous. V was shortened by 4 bases and J by 2 bases, with 11 bases between the two germline ends. The CDR3 has 14 residues. Germline V gene lookup returns CDR1 SGHRS and CDR2 YFSETQ. The CDR3 is CASSEAKITDTQYF. The DNA of the CDR3 is TGCGCCAGCAGCGAGGCAAAGATCACAGATACGCAGTATTTT. Full variable domain (rest looked up from reference TRBV5-1 and TRBJ2-3): KAGVTQTPRYLIKTRGQQVTLSCSPISGHRSVSWYQQTPGQGLQFLFEYFSETQRNKGNFPGRFSGRQFSNSRSEMNVSTLELGDSALYLCASSEAKITDTQYFGPGTRLTVL.

In regard to this clone: Additional DNA sequences in this sample encode the identical CDR3. The rearrangement uses TRBV2 and TRBJ1-1; 11 bases align to TRBD1. CDR3 length: 14 amino acids. CDR1 is SNHLY and CDR2 is FYNNEI in the germline V gene. Trimming cost V 6 bases and J 4 bases; bases outside gene matches: 4. The CDR3 DNA reads as TGTGCCAGCAGCCCGGGGACAGGGGGCACTGAAGCTTTCTTT. It codes for CASSPGTGGTEAFF.

The rearrangement joins TRBV6-1 to TRBJ2-2; D is undetermined. CDR3 length equals 13 residues. V was shortened by 3 bases and J by 6 bases, with 8 bases between the two germline ends. The germline V gene encodes CDR1 MNHNS and CDR2 SASEGT. CDR3 in amino acids: CASSDLGAGELFF. The CDR3 DNA is TGTGCCAGCAGTGATCTAGGAGCCGGGGAGCTGTTTTTT.

The chain uses TRBV5-1 and TRBJ1-5, with TRBD1 identical over 7 bases. TRBJ2-3 explains the end of the DNA better; the J call may be wrong. This CDR3 region has 15 residues. The germline gives CDR1 SGHRS, CDR2 YFSETQ. The CDR3, as DNA: TGCGCCAGCAGCTCTACAGGGGCTGGAGGTCAGCCCCAGTATTTT. It specifies CASSSTGAGGQPQYF.

This CDR3 reads CASSLAIGGTRRNTDTQYF. DNA of the CDR3: TGCGCCAGCAGCTTGGCCATAGGTGGGACTCGACGGAACACAGATACGCAGTATTTT. The chain combines TRBV5-1 with TRBJ2-3, with D perhaps TRBD2 (6 bases). There are 19 residues in the CDR3. Germline V gene lookup returns CDR1 SGHRS and CDR2 YFSETQ. The V end was cut by 0 bases, the J end by 2 bases, with 22 bases between.

The V call is TRBV2, the J call TRBJ1-2, with D possibly being TRBD1 (6 bases). Trimming took off 6 bases at V and 4 bases at J, with 18 bases between the two ends. CDR1 SNHLY and CDR2 FYNNEI come from the germline V gene. The CDR3 spans 15 residues. The CDR3 nucleotides read TGTGCCAGCAGGGAGATACGGGGGCGCAGCTATGGCTACACCTTC. Its protein is CASREIRGRSYGYTF.

CDR3 DNA sequence: TGTGCCAGCAGCCGAACAGGGGGGCTAGGAAGCACAGATACGCAGTATTTT. Translated: CASSRTGGLGSTDTQYF. The V and J genes are TRBV7-9 and TRBJ2-3; 8 nucleotides align to TRBD1. The V segment lost 5 bases and the J segment 0 bases; nucleotides outside the gene matches: 10. The CDR3 sequence is 17 residues long. Per germline, CDR1 SEHNR and CDR2 FQNEAQ (reference sequence).

This clone was detected only once. The genes are TRBV27 and TRBJ2-5; D gene ambiguous. Germline CDR1 and CDR2: MNHEY and SMNVEV (reference sequence). V was shortened by 2 bases and J by 3 bases, with 7 bases between the two germline ends. The CDR3 has 13 amino acids. CDR3 sequence (DNA): TGTGCCAGCAGTTTAAACGTTGAAGAGACCCAGTACTTC. Residues: CASSLNVEETQYF.

The chain has TRBV19 and TRBJ2-7, with unresolved D. V was pared by 5 bases and J by 6 bases, with 14 bases between. Germline values: CDR1 LNHDA, CDR2 SQIVND (reference sequence). The CDR3 runs to 13 residues. The CDR3 protein is CASSLDSAAEQYF. The CDR3 bases are TGTGCCAGTAGTCTTGACTCGGCCGCCGAGCAGTACTTC.

The J gene is TRBJ2-2, the V gene TRBV19; TRBD2 matches 10 bases. The CDR3 covers 19 residues. CDR1 and CDR2 (germline): LNHDA, SQIVND (reference sequence). V was clipped by 7 bases and J by 5 bases; unmatched bases: 19. The CDR3 DNA sequence: TGTGCCAGTACCCACCGACCGGGGACTAGCGCGGCGGAAACCGGGGAGCTGTTTTTT. It yields the protein CASTHRPGTSAAETGELFF.

The J gene is TRBJ2-3, the V gene TRBV25-1, with 7 bases identical to TRBD1. This CDR3 has 15 amino acids. Germline CDR1 is MGHDK and CDR2 is SYGVNS. The V and J ends lost 5 bases and 2 bases, in that order; junction bases with no gene match: 7. The CDR3 reads CASSPSGQPTDTQYF. In nucleotides, the CDR3 is TGTGCCAGCAGTCCGTCGGGACAGCCCACAGATACGCAGTATTTT.

The gene calls are TRBV27 and TRBJ2-1, with unresolved D. CDR3 length: 16 amino acids. Germline CDR1 and CDR2: MNHEY and SMNVEV (reference sequence). V was clipped by 3 bases and J by 0 bases, with 12 bases between them. The CDR3 DNA reads TGTGCCAGCAGTTTCGGAGAGACCAGCTCCTACAATGAGCAGTTCTTC. Its translation is CASSFGETSSYNEQFF.

The V and J genes are TRBV5-8 and TRBJ1-1; a weak D match, TRBD1 (5 bases). CDR1 and CDR2 from the germline V gene are SGHTS and YDEGEE. The CDR3 covers 14 residues. Trimming removed 3 bases from V and 1 base from J, with 10 bases in between. The CDR3 region is CASSYWGQNTEAFF. The CDR3 bases are TGTGCCAGCAGCTATTGGGGCCAGAACACTGAAGCTTTCTTT.

The chain combines TRBV21-1 with TRBJ2-7; TRBD2 is the table's D call, not checked against the DNA. TRBV21-1 is noted as a pseudogene. This CDR3 has 17 amino acids. The CDR3 DNA is TGTGCCAGCAGCAAGTTGCCCCACGAGGTTGGGTTGGGCGAGCAGTACTTC. This encodes CASSKLPHEVGLGEQYF.

The V and J genes are TRBV28 and TRBJ2-3; 9 bases fit TRBD2. Germline CDR1 reads MDHEN; CDR2 reads SYDVKM. CDR3 length equals 13 residues. The junction had 0 bases not matched to a gene; V was cut back by 7 bases and J by 1 base. CDR3: CASKREGTDTQYF. CDR3 in DNA: TGTGCCAGCAAGCGGGAGGGCACAGATACGCAGTATTTT.